These T cell receptor beta chains were read from a single sample in a study of T cells in Graves' hyperthyroidism and ophthalmopathy. A single record per CDR3 protein comes from TCRdb applying MiXCR to the multiplex PCR reads. The sample includes 250,000 to 300,000 distinct CDR3 sequences, about an eighth of them seen just once. The sample consisted of blood. These TCRs come from a woman under 40 with Graves' hyperthyroidism that later progressed to Graves' ophthalmopathy. Both conserved end residues are part of each CDR3. The D gene is left open where the match is weak. A clone size is listed for some rows: how often the clone was seen (once, few, many), or a class if it is expanded.

TRBJ1-5	TRBD1	TRBV11-2	many	TGTGCCAGCAGCGTTGGGACAGGGCTCAATCAGCCCCAGCATTTT	CASSVGTGLNQPQHF
TRBJ1-1	NA	TRBV19	NA	TGTGCCAGTAGTCCACCGACAGGGAACACTGAAGCTTTCTTT	CASSPPTGNTEAFF
TRBJ2-7	NA	TRBV20-1	many	TGCAGTGCTGACGACCTAGCGTATAATGCCTACGAGCAGTACTTC	CSADDLAYNAYEQYF
TRBJ1-1	NA	TRBV20-1	many	TGCAGTGCTAGAGATTCCCGGAGCGCTGAAGCTTTCTTT	CSARDSRSAEAFF
TRBJ2-5	NA	TRBV19	NA	TGTGCCAGTAGTTTTAACATAGGCCTCCTCGGGGAGACCCAGTACTTC	CASSFNIGLLGETQYF
TRBJ2-3	NA	TRBV12-3/TRBV12-4	many	TGTGCCAGCAGTTTAGGGGCGAGCACAGATACGCAGTATTTT	CASSLGASTDTQYF
TRBJ2-3	TRBD2	TRBV7-2	many	TGTGCCAGCAGCACCTCGTCTAGCGGGAGGGCCGCAGATACGCAGTATTTT	CASSTSSSGRAADTQYF
TRBJ2-7	TRBD2	TRBV28	few	TGCGCCAGCACCCTTCACGGTGGCGGGGGTTACGAGCAGTACTTC	CASTLHGGGGYEQYF
TRBJ2-5	TRBD1	TRBV5-1	once	TGCGCCAGCAGCTTGGTACAGGGGCGGCAAGAGACCCAGTACTTC	CASSLVQGRQETQYF
TRBJ2-1	TRBD2	TRBV20-1	few	TGCAGTGCTAGAGGGACTAGCTTAGGTGAGCAGTTCTTC	CSARGTSLGEQFF
TRBJ2-7	NA	TRBV27	many	TGTGCCAGCAGTGGCGGTCCTTCCTACGAGCAGTACTTC	CASSGGPSYEQYF
TRBJ1-4	NA	TRBV29-1	NA	TGCAGCGTCTTAGACCAAGCGAATGAAAAACTGTTTTTT	CSVLDQANEKLFF
TRBJ2-2	TRBD1	TRBV5-4	NA	TGTGCCAGCAGCTTACAGGGGTACGACACCGGGGAGCTGTTTTTT	CASSLQGYDTGELFF
TRBJ2-1	NA	TRBV6-5	many	TGTGCCAGCAGTTACTCTCTAGTACCCTACAATGAGCAGTTCTTC	CASSYSLVPYNEQFF
TRBJ2-1	NA	TRBV12-3/TRBV12-4	many	TGTGCCAGCAGGGCGACTTCGAATGGTAATGAGCAGTTCTTC	CASRATSNGNEQFF
TRBJ2-1	TRBD2	TRBV19	NA	TGTGCCAGTAGTATGGGCCCTGGGACTATCAATGAGCAGTTCTTC	CASSMGPGTINEQFF
TRBJ2-2	NA	TRBV5-1	many	TGCGCCAGCAGCTTGGATGCCGCCGGGGAGCTGTTTTTT	CASSLDAAGELFF
TRBJ2-3	TRBD2	TRBV20-1	NA	TGCAGTGCTAGAGGCTTGCTCGCGGGAGACTCAGATACGCAGTATTTT	CSARGLLAGDSDTQYF
TRBJ2-3	NA	TRBV28	many	TGTGCCAGCAATACGGGAGACTTGACGCAGTATTTT	CASNTGDLTQYF
TRBJ2-4	TRBD2	TRBV7-9	NA	TGTGCCAGCAGCCCGGGACTAGCGGGAGTGGTAGCCAAAAACATTCAGTACTTC	CASSPGLAGVVAKNIQYF
TRBJ2-2	TRBD1	TRBV12-3/TRBV12-4	many	TGTGCCAGCAGTTTTAGCACCGGGACAGGGAACACCGGGGAGCTGTTTTTT	CASSFSTGTGNTGELFF
TRBJ2-3	NA	TRBV2	many	TGTGCCAGCAGGGGGATCGCCACAGATACGCAGTATTTT	CASRGIATDTQYF
TRBJ1-5	NA	TRBV2	many	TGTGCCAGCAGTGAACGGTTACCCAATCAGCCCCAGCATTTT	CASSERLPNQPQHF
TRBJ1-1	TRBD1	TRBV30	many	TGTGCCTGGAGTGCGGGACAGGGGGTGACTTTCTTT	CAWSAGQGVTFF
TRBJ1-4	NA	TRBV6-2/TRBV6-3	NA	TGTGCCAGCAGACCAACAGGCGGACGGAATGAAAAACTGTTTTTT	CASRPTGGRNEKLFF
TRBJ2-5	NA	TRBV20-1	few	TGCAGTGCCCCCCTGGAGACCCAGTACTTC	CSAPLETQYF
TRBJ1-1	NA	TRBV6-1	many	TGTGCCAGCAGTTCGGGCAGAAACACTGAAGCTTTCTTT	CASSSGRNTEAFF
TRBJ2-3	NA	TRBV7-2	many	TGTGCCAGCAGCTTAGGGTTAGGGGGTACGGGTACAACGCAGTATTTT	CASSLGLGGTGTTQYF
TRBJ1-5	NA	TRBV20-1	many	TGCAGTGCTAGTGGGGGGACGGGGGGCAATCAGCCCCAGCATTTT	CSASGGTGGNQPQHF
TRBJ1-3	TRBD1	TRBV20-1	NA	TGCAGTGCAACCGGGACAGGGATTCACACCATATATTTT	CSATGTGIHTIYF
TRBJ2-7	NA	TRBV10-3	few	TGTGCCATCAGAGACAGGACCGACGACTACGAGCAGTACTTC	CAIRDRTDDYEQYF
TRBJ1-5	NA	TRBV4-1	NA	TGCGCCAGCAGAAGCGCTTCAGACATAAATCAGCCCCAGCATTTT	CASRSASDINQPQHF
TRBJ2-2	NA	TRBV29-1	many	TGCAGCGTTCCATTGAGCGGCGGCACCGGGGAGCTGTTTTTT	CSVPLSGGTGELFF
TRBJ2-7	NA	TRBV28	many	TGTGCCAGCAGTCGACAGTACCCCTACGAGCAGTACTTC	CASSRQYPYEQYF
TRBJ1-2	NA	TRBV5-6	few	TGTGCCAGCAGCTTTTTCAGGGCACAATTCGTCATCAAGTATGGCTACACCTTC	CASSFFRAQFVIKYGYTF